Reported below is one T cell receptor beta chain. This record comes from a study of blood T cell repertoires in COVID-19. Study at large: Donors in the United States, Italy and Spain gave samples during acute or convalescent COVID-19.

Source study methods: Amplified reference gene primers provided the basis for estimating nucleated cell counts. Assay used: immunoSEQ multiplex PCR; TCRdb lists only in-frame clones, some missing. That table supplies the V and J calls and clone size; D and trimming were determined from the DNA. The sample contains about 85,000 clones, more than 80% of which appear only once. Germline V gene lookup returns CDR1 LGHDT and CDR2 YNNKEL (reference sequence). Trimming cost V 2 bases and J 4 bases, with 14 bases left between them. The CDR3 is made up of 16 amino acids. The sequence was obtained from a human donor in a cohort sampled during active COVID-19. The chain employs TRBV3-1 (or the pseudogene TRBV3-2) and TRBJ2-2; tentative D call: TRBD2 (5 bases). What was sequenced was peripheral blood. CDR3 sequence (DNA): TGTGCCAGCAGCCAATGGGAGTCTATAACCACCGGGGAGCTGTTTTTT. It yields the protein CASSQWESITTGELFF.